This is a list of T cell receptor beta chains from one sample in a study of quantifying T cell responses using KT2 cells. TCRdb itself ran the UMI-ligation and nested PCR reads through MiXCR, one entry per CDR3 protein. Found here are tens of thousands of distinct CDR3 sequences, more than 9% of them singletons; the top ten hold under 11%. Specimen: PBMCs spiked with cells of the T cell clone KT2. These receptors came from a human donor. Each CDR3 is given with its conserved first and last residue. The order of the fields is V gene, clone size, CDR3 length, J gene, D gene, CDR3 protein, CDR3 DNA. A D gene is named only where the DNA matches it firmly. Only part of the rows carry a size: once, few, many, or a class if the clone is expanded.

TRBV29-1	-	12	TRBJ1-1	-	CSVDGKGSEAFF	TGCAGCGTTGATGGCAAGGGATCAGAAGCTTTCTTT
TRBV4-1	-	15	TRBJ2-7	-	CASSYQLGAPYEQYF	TGCGCCAGCAGCTACCAGTTAGGGGCCCCCTACGAGCAGTACTTC
TRBV3-1	few	15	TRBJ2-3	TRBD2	CASSQGTSGTDTQYF	TGTGCCAGCAGCCAAGGGACTAGCGGCACAGATACGCAGTATTTT
TRBV20-1	few	14	TRBJ1-1	-	CSARAGEANTEAFF	TGCAGTGCTAGAGCTGGGGAAGCGAACACTGAAGCTTTCTTT
TRBV7-9	many	14	TRBJ2-5	TRBD2	CASSFSAGARTQYF	TGTGCCAGCAGCTTTTCAGCGGGGGCGAGGACCCAGTACTTC
TRBV5-6	few	13	TRBJ1-2	-	CASSLDQGYGYTF	TGTGCCAGCAGCTTGGACCAGGGGTATGGCTACACCTTC
TRBV3-1	many	13	TRBJ1-1	-	CASSHAGRTEAFF	TGTGCCAGCAGCCACGCAGGGAGGACTGAAGCTTTCTTT
TRBV3-1	-	15	TRBJ2-7	TRBD2	CASSLTSGGAYEQYF	TGTGCCAGCAGCCTGACTAGCGGGGGGGCCTACGAGCAGTACTTC
TRBV29-1	-	16	TRBJ2-3	TRBD2	CSVEGLEVTSTDTQYF	TGCAGCGTTGAGGGACTAGAGGTGACTAGCACAGATACGCAGTATTTT
TRBV7-3	-	12	TRBJ2-5	-	CASSAAGETQYF	TGTGCCAGCAGCGCCGCTGGCGAGACCCAGTACTTC
TRBV5-1	-	15	TRBJ2-1	-	CASRPDIARYNEQFF	TGCGCCAGCAGACCCGATATAGCGCGTTACAATGAGCAGTTCTTC
TRBV5-6	many	14	TRBJ1-5	TRBD1	CASSAGQNNQPQHF	TGTGCCAGCAGCGCGGGACAGAACAATCAGCCCCAGCATTTT
TRBV24-1	-	14	TRBJ2-2	-	CATSVQGGTGELFF	TGTGCCACCAGTGTACAGGGCGGGACCGGGGAGCTGTTTTTT
TRBV7-9	few	13	TRBJ1-5	-	CASQEYSNQPQHF	TGTGCCTCCCAGGAGTATAGCAATCAGCCCCAGCATTTT
TRBV20-1	few	17	TRBJ2-4	-	CSATRTSRYLAKNIQYF	TGCAGTGCTACACGGACCTCCCGGTACCTAGCCAAAAACATTCAGTACTTC
TRBV29-1	many	13	TRBJ1-1	-	CSVKGVVRNEAFF	TGCAGCGTCAAGGGGGTGGTGAGGAATGAAGCTTTCTTT
TRBV6-5	-	13	TRBJ1-1	-	CASSRGRDTEAFF	TGTGCCAGCAGCCGGGGGCGCGACACTGAAGCTTTCTTT
TRBV19	many	11	TRBJ2-4	-	CASSEFGIQYF	TGTGCCAGTAGTGAGTTTGGCATTCAGTACTTC
TRBV3-1	many	16	TRBJ2-5	TRBD2	CASSQEDGLAEETQYF	TGTGCCAGCAGCCAAGAAGACGGACTAGCGGAAGAGACCCAGTACTTC
TRBV23-1	many	16	TRBJ2-3	-	CASSVCEGASTDTQYF	TGCGCCAGCAGTGTATGTGAAGGCGCTAGCACAGATACGCAGTATTTT
TRBV5-5	-	14	TRBJ1-1	-	CASSLERQAMEAFF	TGTGCCAGCAGCTTGGAACGGCAGGCAATGGAAGCTTTCTTT
TRBV12-3/TRBV12-4	-	15	TRBJ2-3	-	CASSLPRASTDTQYF	TGTGCCAGCAGTTTGCCCCGGGCTAGCACAGATACGCAGTATTTT
TRBV12-3/TRBV12-4	many	14	TRBJ2-7	TRBD1	CASSHRDRSYEQYF	TGTGCCAGCAGTCACCGGGACAGGTCGTACGAGCAGTACTTC
TRBV12-3/TRBV12-4	few	12	TRBJ1-1	-	CASSVLRTEAFF	TGTGCCAGCAGTGTGCTTCGGACTGAAGCTTTCTTT
TRBV15	medium-sized	16	TRBJ2-6	TRBD1	CATSSGDSSGANVLTF	TGTGCCACCAGCAGCGGGGACAGCTCTGGGGCCAACGTCCTGACTTTC
TRBV12-3/TRBV12-4	-	15	TRBJ1-3	-	CASSPGTNSGNTIYF	TGTGCCAGCAGTCCAGGGACAAACTCTGGAAACACCATATATTTT
TRBV11-2	-	14	TRBJ1-1	-	CASSLAGDHTEAFF	TGTGCCAGCAGCTTAGCAGGGGACCACACTGAAGCTTTCTTT
TRBV6-5	few	15	TRBJ2-3	-	CASSQGASSTDTQYF	TGTGCCAGCAGTCAAGGCGCCTCTAGCACAGATACGCAGTATTTT
TRBV2	-	14	TRBJ1-6	-	CASSLDGYNSHLHF	TGTGCCAGCAGCTTAGACGGTTATAATTCACACCTCCACTTT
TRBV2	-	17	TRBJ1-4	-	CASSEGLRQVANEKLFF	TGTGCCAGCAGTGAAGGACTAAGACAGGTAGCTAATGAAAAACTGTTTTTT
TRBV12-3/TRBV12-4	few	16	TRBJ2-4	-	CASSIGPERAKNIQYF	TGTGCCAGCAGTATCGGGCCGGAGAGGGCCAAAAACATTCAGTACTTC
TRBV11-2	few	15	TRBJ1-2	TRBD1	CASSTQTGGSYGYTF	TGTGCCAGCAGCACCCAGACAGGGGGAAGCTATGGCTACACCTTC
TRBV11-2	many	14	TRBJ2-7	-	CASSAGRASYEQYF	TGTGCCAGCAGCGCGGGCCGGGCCTCCTACGAGCAGTACTTC
TRBV5-5	many	16	TRBJ2-1	TRBD2	CASSWTGDYTYNEQFF	TGTGCCAGCAGCTGGACGGGGGACTATACCTACAATGAGCAGTTCTTC
TRBV11-3	many	15	TRBJ2-7	TRBD1	CASSSSTGTGQEQYF	TGTGCCAGCAGTTCTTCCACCGGGACAGGGCAGGAGCAGTACTTC
TRBV6-2/TRBV6-3	many	16	TRBJ2-1	TRBD2	CASSYPTSGRSDEQFF	TGTGCCAGCAGTTACCCTACTAGCGGGAGGTCCGATGAGCAGTTCTTC
TRBV7-8	few	15	TRBJ2-1	-	CASSLYRFGPGEQFF	TGTGCCAGCAGCTTATACAGGTTCGGCCCCGGGGAGCAGTTCTTC
TRBV2	few	16	TRBJ2-1	TRBD2	CASSFPTSGVNNEQFF	TGTGCCAGCAGTTTCCCGACTAGCGGGGTTAACAATGAGCAGTTCTTC
TRBV7-9	-	15	TRBJ1-3	-	CASSFEVRTGNTIYF	TGTGCCAGCAGCTTCGAGGTTCGGACTGGAAACACCATATATTTT
TRBV27	-	11	TRBJ2-7	-	CASGEYYEQYF	TGTGCCTCTGGGGAGTACTACGAGCAGTACTTC
TRBV27	many	15	TRBJ2-1	TRBD2	CASSFGLAGYNEQFF	TGTGCCAGCAGTTTTGGACTAGCGGGGTACAATGAGCAGTTCTTC
TRBV11-2	few	16	TRBJ1-1	-	CASSLMGIKAGAEAFF	TGTGCCAGCAGCTTAATGGGGATTAAGGCGGGGGCTGAAGCTTTCTTT
TRBV12-3/TRBV12-4	many	14	TRBJ1-3	-	CASSLQISGNTIYF	TGTGCCAGCAGTTTACAGATCTCTGGAAACACCATATATTTT
TRBV6-2/TRBV6-3	-	13	TRBJ2-7	-	CASRPRGTYEQYF	TGTGCCAGCAGACCGAGGGGAACCTACGAGCAGTACTTC
TRBV10-3	few	16	TRBJ2-1	TRBD1	CAIRGSTGGHYNEQFF	TGTGCCATCAGAGGCTCCACAGGGGGCCACTACAATGAGCAGTTCTTC
TRBV7-8	-	13	TRBJ2-7	TRBD1	CASSSADRAEQYF	TGTGCCAGCAGCTCCGCGGACAGGGCCGAGCAGTACTTC
TRBV20-1	many	16	TRBJ1-1	TRBD1	CSARDDAGGGSTEAFF	TGCAGTGCTAGAGATGATGCAGGGGGAGGGAGCACTGAAGCTTTCTTT
TRBV27	few	15	TRBJ2-7	TRBD2	CASSPLAGGKWEQYF	TGTGCCAGCAGTCCCTTAGCGGGGGGCAAGTGGGAGCAGTACTTC
TRBV12-3/TRBV12-4	-	14	TRBJ1-1	-	CASCLARAATEAFF	TGTGCCAGCTGCCTGGCCAGGGCAGCCACTGAAGCTTTCTTT
TRBV2	-	14	TRBJ2-7	TRBD1	CASSEADRAYEQYF	TGTGCCAGCAGTGAAGCGGACAGGGCCTACGAGCAGTACTTC
TRBV7-9	-	15	TRBJ1-1	-	CASSLEGGLNTEAFF	TGTGCCAGCAGCTTAGAGGGGGGATTAAACACTGAAGCTTTCTTT
TRBV28	few	16	TRBJ2-7	TRBD1	CASSELQGSNSYEQYF	TGTGCCAGCAGCGAACTACAGGGGTCCAACTCCTACGAGCAGTACTTC
TRBV7-6	-	14	TRBJ2-1	-	CASSPRGGSNEQFF	TGTGCCAGCAGCCCCCGTGGGGGGAGCAATGAGCAGTTCTTC
TRBV29-1	-	14	TRBJ2-1	-	CSVEDRQRTNEQFF	TGCAGCGTTGAAGATCGTCAGCGGACCAATGAGCAGTTCTTC
TRBV18	-	17	TRBJ1-1	-	CASSRNGGGGADTEAFF	TGTGCCAGCTCACGAAACGGGGGAGGAGGTGCGGACACTGAAGCTTTCTTT